A single sample gave rise to the 20 T cell receptor beta chains below, sequenced in a study of shared clonotypes between healthy human individuals. TCRdb's copy holds only in-frame clones and misses some; the assay was immunoSEQ multiplex PCR. This table holds 2 million to 2.5 million clones, under 95% found once. Naive CD8 populations comprised CD45RO-negative cells positively selected for CCR7, excluding terminally differentiated effector memory CD45RA+ cells. The sequenced sample was naive CD8+ T cells from PBMCs. The receptors here all came from a man between 18 and 29 years old in good health. Some clones in this sample may be carry-over from other donors' samples.

To note about this clone: With a much larger clone just one base away, this may be a read error. The genes are TRBV5-5 and TRBJ2-7, with D hard to call. V lost 2 bases and J 5 bases, leaving 5 bases between the germline ends. CDR3 length: 11 amino acids. From germline, CDR1 is SGHKS and CDR2 YYEKEE (reference sequence). The CDR3 reads CASSLNHEQYF. DNA of the CDR3: TGTGCCAGCAGCTTAAACCACGAGCAGTACTTC. Filled out from reference TRBV5-5 and TRBJ2-7, the complete variable domain reads DAGVTQSPTHLIKTRGQQVTLRCSPISGHKSVSWYQQVLGQGPQFIFQYYEKEERGRGNFPDRFSARQFPNYSSELNVNALLLGDSALYLCASSLNHEQYFGPGTRLTVT.

The rearrangement links TRBV7-9 to TRBJ2-1, with D unresolved. Per germline, CDR1 SEHNR and CDR2 FQNEAQ (reference sequence). The CDR3 is 14 amino acids. Trimming took off 5 bases at V and 3 bases at J, with 11 bases between the two ends. The chain's CDR3 is CASSRKNFYNEQFF. CDR3 sequence (DNA): TGTGCCAGCAGCCGGAAAAACTTCTACAATGAGCAGTTCTTC.

The gene calls are TRBV6-5 and TRBJ1-2, with 7 bases fitting TRBD1. The V gene end was trimmed by 4 bases and the J gene end by 7 bases; junction bases not matched to a gene: 15. Germline CDR1 is MNHEY and CDR2 is SVGAGI. The CDR3 spans 16 residues. CDR3 loop: CASSSNPVTGLGGYTF. Written as DNA, the CDR3 is TGTGCCAGCAGTTCTAACCCCGTGACAGGGCTAGGTGGCTACACCTTC.

The chain couples TRBV4-1 to TRBJ2-1; TRBD1 is a possible D gene (5 bases). The germline V gene has CDR1 MGHRA and CDR2 YSYEKL. This CDR3 region has 13 residues. Trimming shortened V by 4 bases and J by 4 bases, and 8 bases separated the two germline ends. The CDR3, as DNA: TGCGCCAGCAGCCTCCGACAGTACAATGAGCAGTTCTTC. The encoded protein is CASSLRQYNEQFF.

With respect to this clone: Other DNA sequences in the sample encode the same CDR3. This rearrangement joins TRBV4-2 to TRBJ2-7; 12 nucleotides agree with TRBD2. CDR1 is LGHNA, CDR2 YNFKEQ, per germline. CDR3 size: 14 residues. V was pared by 3 bases and J by 3 bases, with 0 bases of the junction left unmatched. The DNA of the CDR3 is TGTGCCAGCAGCCAGGGACTAGCGGGCTACGAGCAGTACTTC. Protein sequence: CASSQGLAGYEQYF.

The rearrangement links TRBV9 to TRBJ2-1; 7 nucleotides match TRBD1. The V segment lost 3 bases and the J segment 9 bases; nucleotides outside the gene matches: 15. This CDR3 has 16 residues. Germline-derived CDR1 and CDR2 are SGDLS and YYNGEE. Here the CDR3 reads CASSGIREGARSEQFF. CDR3 sequence (DNA): TGTGCCAGCAGCGGGATCAGAGAGGGGGCACGTAGTGAGCAGTTCTTC.

This sequence joins TRBV10-3 and TRBJ1-1; no firm D call. Trimming stripped 6 bases from V and 2 bases from J, with 7 bases between. This CDR3 region has 12 residues. The germline V gene encodes CDR1 ENHRY and CDR2 SYGVKD. The CDR3: CAIRSYNTEAFF. CDR3 bases: TGTGCCATCAGGTCGTATAACACTGAAGCTTTCTTT.

Remarks on this clone: The sample has other DNA sequences that encode this CDR3 too. The gene calls are TRBV6-1 and TRBJ2-7; unclear D gene. Trimming shortened V by 1 base and J by 3 bases, and 7 bases separated the two germline ends. Germline V lookup: CDR1 MNHNS, CDR2 SASEGT. This CDR3 is 13 amino acids long. The CDR3 DNA reads as TGTGCCAGCAGTGAAGGGTTCGGCTACGAGCAGTACTTC. This encodes CASSEGFGYEQYF.

This clone has a single count. The V call is TRBV27, the J call TRBJ2-3, with TRBD1 matching 7 bases. Germline CDR1 reads MNHEY; CDR2 reads SMNVEV (reference sequence). This CDR3 is built from 17 residues. Trimming at V came to 7 bases and at J to 4 bases, leaving 17 bases not matched to a gene. CDR3: CASTLTGQTGRADTQYF. The DNA of the CDR3 is TGTGCCAGCACCCTCACGGGGCAGACAGGGCGTGCAGATACGCAGTATTTT.

The genes are TRBV13 and TRBJ1-1, with D maybe TRBD1 (5 bases). CDR1 is PRHDT, CDR2 FYEKMQ, per germline (reference sequence). This CDR3 has 15 residues. V lost 5 bases and J lost 1, with 14 bases in between. The CDR3 nucleotides are TGTGCCAGCAGCCGCGCGCAGGGAAAGAACACTGAAGCTTTCTTT. It encodes CASSRAQGKNTEAFF.

V is TRBV7-9 and J is TRBJ1-5, with D perhaps TRBD1 (5 bases). In germline, CDR1 is SEHNR, CDR2 FQNEAQ (reference sequence). Trimming cost V 7 bases and J 6 bases, with 19 bases left between them. This CDR3 has 15 residues. CDR3 in DNA: TGTGCCAGCATCAAGCTTAAGACAGTTAGTCAGCCCCAGCATTTT. This sequence encodes CASIKLKTVSQPQHF.

V gene TRBV11-3 combines with J gene TRBJ2-3, with TRBD1 as a possible D gene (6 bases). CDR1 is SGHNT and CDR2 is YENEEA in the germline V gene. The V end lost 5 bases, the J end lost 4 bases, and 16 bases lay between the germline ends. CDR3 length equals 15 residues. CDR3 nucleotide sequence: TGTGCCAGCAGCGTTTACTACAGGGCCTCAGATACGCAGTATTTT. Protein sequence: CASSVYYRASDTQYF. The full variable domain, completed using reference TRBV11-3 and TRBJ2-3, is EAGVVQSPRYKIIEKKQPVAFWCNPISGHNTLYWYLQNLGQGPELLIRYENEEAVDDSQLPKDRFSAERLKGVDSTLKIQPAELGDSAVYLCASSVYYRASDTQYFGPGTRLTVL.

The V gene is TRBV6-5, the J gene TRBJ2-3; TRBD2 matches 13 bases. Germline-derived CDR1 and CDR2 are MNHEY and SVGAGI. This CDR3 region has 15 residues. V dropped 7 bases and J dropped 8; count of bases not matched to a gene: 9. CDR3 sequence reads: CASKQGLAGFGTQYF. In DNA, the CDR3 is TGTGCCAGCAAGCAGGGACTAGCGGGATTTGGTACGCAGTATTTT.

The chain is built from TRBV27 and TRBJ1-5; D gene uncertain. The CDR3 is 14 amino acids. From germline, CDR1 is MNHEY and CDR2 SMNVEV (reference sequence). V lost 6 bases and J 0 bases, leaving 9 bases between the germline ends. The chain's CDR3 is CASSRTHSNQPQHF. In nucleotides, the CDR3 is TGTGCCAGCAGCCGTACACATAGCAATCAGCCCCAGCATTTT.

The rearrangement links TRBV27 to TRBJ1-1; D is ambiguous. This CDR3 spans 13 amino acids. Germline values: CDR1 MNHEY, CDR2 SMNVEV (reference sequence). V was shortened by 5 bases and J by 7 bases, with 14 bases between the two germline ends. The DNA for the CDR3 is TGTGCCAGCAGTCCGAACGAGGTGAATGAAGCTTTCTTT. This encodes CASSPNEVNEAFF.

This clone was seen a handful of times. The CDR3 sequence: CASSSLRTDMNTEAFF. The CDR3 DNA reads TGTGCCAGCAGCTCACTCAGGACAGACATGAACACTGAAGCTTTCTTT. This chain links TRBV5-6 with TRBJ1-1; perhaps TRBD1 as D (6 bases). The ends were cut back, 3 bases at V and 0 bases at J, with 15 bases in the middle. This CDR3 has 16 amino acids. The germline CDR1 and CDR2 sequences are SGHDT and YYEEEE.

This clone occurred a few times. The chain carries TRBV9 and TRBJ1-5; 9 bases align to TRBD1. The V and J ends lost 1 base and 5 bases, in that order; junction bases with no gene match: 4. The CDR3 consists of 15 residues. CDR1 is SGDLS, CDR2 YYNGEE, per germline. CDR3: CASSVTGGADQPQHF. The CDR3 DNA follows: TGTGCCAGCAGCGTAACAGGGGGCGCCGATCAGCCCCAGCATTTT. Variable domain in full (rest from reference TRBV9 and TRBJ1-5): DSGVTQTPKHLITATGQRVTLRCSPRSGDLSVYWYQQSLDQGLQFLIQYYNGEERAKGNILERFSAQQFPDLHSELNLSSLELGDSALYFCASSVTGGADQPQHFGDGTRLSIL.

This rearrangement joins TRBV11-2 to TRBJ2-1; no clear D. This CDR3 spans 13 amino acids. Trimming pared 6 bases from V and 3 bases from J, leaving 9 bases between. Per the germline V gene, CDR1 is SGHAT and CDR2 is FQNNGV. The CDR3 is CASRRAGYNEQFF. For the CDR3, the DNA is TGTGCCAGCAGGCGAGCCGGCTACAATGAGCAGTTCTTC.

On this clone itself: Other DNA variants within this sample encode the same CDR3. The chain links TRBV5-4 to TRBJ2-7, with D tentatively TRBD2 (6 bases). CDR1 and CDR2 from the germline V gene are SGHNT and YYREEE (reference sequence). This CDR3 has 14 residues. With 1 base removed from V and 0 bases from J, the gap between germline ends came to 8 bases. As DNA, the CDR3 is TGTGCCAGCAGCTTGACCGGGAGCTCCTACGAGCAGTACTTC. Amino acids: CASSLTGSSYEQYF.

CDR3 loop: CASSHGPRDTQYF. The CDR3 nucleotides are TGTGCCAGCAGCCACGGGCCAAGAGATACGCAGTATTTT. The J gene is TRBJ2-3, the V gene TRBV6-6; D not resolved. Trimming left V 6 bases short and J 5 bases short, with 12 bases between. Germline V lookup: CDR1 MNHNY, CDR2 SVGAGI (reference sequence). CDR3 length: 13 amino acids.